The 14 T cell receptor beta chains reported below all come from one sample, sequenced in a study of T-cell memory formation after mild COVID-19 (dated by TCRdb to about 2021). The protocol used for the library was 5' RACE. This sample was sequenced with an Illumina NovaSeq 6000. TCRdb ran its own pipeline on the public reads, namely fastp trimming at Q25 and MiXCR clone calling, and kept in-frame beta chains. Entries are consolidated by CDR3 protein sequence, retaining the most common genes and DNA. The sample table lists more than 300,000 distinct CDR3 sequences, approximately 15% of them with a count of one. The top ten hold roughly 23% of the sample. The sample comprised PBMCs or a T cell subset sorted from them (not recorded which). All receptors derive from a man aged 18 to 35 who had mild COVID-19 (a few samples of this study predate the infection). The sample titles of this study are shuffled in the database, so cell type and time point are left out; the donor was told from shared clones.

The V and J genes are TRBV5-1 and TRBJ1-4, with 7 bases lining up with TRBD1. The CDR3 consists of 16 residues. J was trimmed by 4 bases and V by 5 bases; bases with no gene match: 11. Germline loops: CDR1 SGHRS, CDR2 YFSETQ. As DNA, the CDR3 is TGCGCCAGCAGGGCTGCTTCGACAGGGAGTAATGAAAAACTGTTTTTT. Encoded protein: CASRAASTGSNEKLFF.

Only a few counts were recorded for this clonotype. V usage is TRBV7-9 and J usage is TRBJ1-5; the D gene is possibly TRBD1 (5 bases). CDR3 size: 13 residues. Germline loops: CDR1 SEHNR, CDR2 FQNEAQ (reference sequence). Trimming took 1 base from V and 11 from J, leaving 12 bases between them. CDR3 loop: CASSLGQTGAQHF. The CDR3 bases are TGTGCCAGCAGCTTAGGACAGACCGGAGCCCAGCATTTT.

V is TRBV5-4 and J is TRBJ2-7; TRBD1 matches 8 bases. CDR1 and CDR2 (germline): SGHNT, YYREEE (reference sequence). This CDR3 has 14 residues. V was pared by 4 bases and J by 5 bases, with 8 bases of the junction left unmatched. CDR3 loop: CASSPWTGIHEQYF. The CDR3 DNA sequence: TGTGCCAGCAGCCCCTGGACAGGGATCCACGAGCAGTACTTC.

The sample holds many counts of this clonotype. The chain links TRBV12-3 or TRBV12-4 to TRBJ2-3, with 11 nucleotides matching TRBD2. The CDR3 length is 16 residues. J gave up 4 bases and V 2 bases, and 5 bases lay outside the gene matches. In DNA form, the CDR3 reads TGTGCCAGCAGTTTAATTGGTAGCGGGGGGGCAGATACGCAGTATTTT. Protein product: CASSLIGSGGADTQYF.

There are a few counts of this clonotype. The chain joins TRBV2 to TRBJ2-2, with 7 bases fitting TRBD1. V lost 6 bases and J lost 7; bases outside the gene matches: 5. The CDR3 covers 13 residues. CDR1 and CDR2 from the germline V gene are SNHLY and FYNNEI. In nucleotides, the CDR3 is TGTGCCAGCAGGCGACAGGGCGGCGGGGAGCTGTTTTTT. As protein: CASRRQGGGELFF.

This chain connects TRBV10-3 to TRBJ2-7; D unclear. From germline, CDR1 is ENHRY and CDR2 SYGVKD. This CDR3 is built from 12 residues. V lost 10 bases to trimming and J lost 5 bases, with 15 bases between them. CDR3 sequence: CATLDAPDEQYF. The CDR3 region has the DNA TGTGCCACCCTCGACGCCCCGGACGAGCAGTACTTC.

This clonotype was found a few times. J is TRBJ1-6 and V is TRBV7-2, with no clear D. The germline V and J ends were trimmed by 5 bases and 3 bases, with 14 bases remaining between them. Per germline, CDR1 SGHTA and CDR2 FQGNSA. The CDR3 is 16 amino acids. The CDR3 is CASSLQVGDYNSPLHF. In nucleotides, the CDR3 is TGTGCCAGCAGCCTCCAGGTTGGGGACTATAATTCACCCCTCCACTTT.

This chain links TRBV30 with TRBJ2-1, with D unresolved. Germline lookup yields CDR1 GTSNPN and CDR2 SVGIG (reference sequence). This CDR3 comprises 12 residues. V was pared by 0 bases and J by 8 bases, with 8 bases between. This chain's CDR3 is CAWSVQTYEQFF. CDR3 nucleotides: TGTGCCTGGAGTGTACAGACCTATGAGCAGTTCTTC. The full variable domain, its missing parts supplied by reference TRBV30 and TRBJ2-1, is SQTIHQWPATLVQPVGSPLSLECTVEGTSNPNLYWYRQAAGRGLQLLFYSVGIGQISSEVPQNLSASRPQDRQFILSSKKLLLSDSGFYLCAWSVQTYEQFFGPGTRLTVL.

This chain links TRBV5-1 with TRBJ2-1, with D possibly matching TRBD2 (6 bases). The V gene's germline CDR1 is SGHRS and CDR2 YFSETQ. Deletions cut 2 bases from V and 10 bases from J, with 16 bases between. This CDR3 has 14 residues. The CDR3 DNA follows: TGCGCCAGCAGCTTAACCAGTCCCGGGGGAGAGCAGTTCTTC. Amino acid sequence: CASSLTSPGGEQFF.

This clonotype was recorded only once. The chain employs TRBV12-3 or TRBV12-4 and TRBJ2-1, with D maybe TRBD1 (6 bases). This CDR3 has 12 amino acids. Deletions cut 7 bases from V and 6 bases from J, with 10 bases between. CDR3 coding DNA: TGTGCCAGCAAAACAGGGAGCAATGAGCAGTTCTTC. Encoded protein: CASKTGSNEQFF.

This clonotype was seen more than once but under ten times. This chain links TRBV6-5 with TRBJ2-1, with D hard to call. The CDR3 runs to 15 residues. CDR1 MNHEY and CDR2 SVGAGI come from the germline V gene. Trimming took 2 bases from V and 3 from J, leaving 11 bases between them. CDR3 nucleotide sequence: TGTGCCAGCAGTTACGGGTGGAACGGCTACAATGAGCAGTTCTTC. As protein: CASSYGWNGYNEQFF.

The rearrangement uses TRBV12-3 or TRBV12-4 and TRBJ1-1; TRBD1 matches at 9 bases. This CDR3 is built from 14 residues. The trim removed 6 bases at V and 5 bases at J, leaving 7 bases unmatched. CDR3 protein: CASSSQGAETEAFF. CDR3 bases: TGTGCCAGCAGCTCACAGGGGGCGGAGACTGAAGCTTTCTTT.

Only a few counts were recorded for this clonotype. This chain joins TRBV4-1 and TRBJ2-1; perhaps TRBD1 as D (6 bases). V was trimmed by 4 bases and J by 0 bases, leaving 13 bases between them. The CDR3 has 16 residues. CDR1 and CDR2 (germline): MGHRA, YSYEKL. The CDR3 loop reads CASSLRTGPSYNEQFF. As DNA, the CDR3 is TGCGCCAGCAGCCTACGAACAGGGCCCTCCTACAATGAGCAGTTCTTC.

The V call is TRBV7-8, the J call TRBJ2-3, with D perhaps matching TRBD2 (6 bases). CDR3 size: 19 residues. The germline V and J ends were trimmed by 1 base and 0 bases, with 20 bases remaining between them. The germline V gene encodes CDR1 SGHVS and CDR2 FQNEAQ. CDR3 DNA: TGTGCCAGCAGCTTAGTTACTAGGGGAGCGGGCAGTAGCACAGATACGCAGTATTTT. Translated: CASSLVTRGAGSSTDTQYF. Full variable domain (remainder filled in from reference TRBV7-8 and TRBJ2-3): GAGVSQSPRYKVAKRGQDVALRCDPISGHVSLFWYQQALGQGPEFLTYFQNEAQLDKSGLPSDRFFAERPEGSVSTLKIQRTQQEDSAVYLCASSLVTRGAGSSTDTQYFGPGTRLTVL.